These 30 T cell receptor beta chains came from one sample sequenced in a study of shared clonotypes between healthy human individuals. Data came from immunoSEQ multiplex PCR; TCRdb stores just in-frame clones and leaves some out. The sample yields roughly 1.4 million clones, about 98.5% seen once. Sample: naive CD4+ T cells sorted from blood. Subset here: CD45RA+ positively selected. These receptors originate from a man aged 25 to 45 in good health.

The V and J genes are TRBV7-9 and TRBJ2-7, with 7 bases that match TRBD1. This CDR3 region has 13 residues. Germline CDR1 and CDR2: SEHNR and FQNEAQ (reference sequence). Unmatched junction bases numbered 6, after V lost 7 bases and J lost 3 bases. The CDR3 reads CASNRDSVYEQYF. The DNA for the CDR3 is TGTGCCAGCAATAGGGACAGCGTCTACGAGCAGTACTTC.

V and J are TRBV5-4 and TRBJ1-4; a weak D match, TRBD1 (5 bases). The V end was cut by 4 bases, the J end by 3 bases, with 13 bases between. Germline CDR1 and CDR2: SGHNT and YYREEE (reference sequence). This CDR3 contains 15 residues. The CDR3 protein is CASSEQGAANEKLFF. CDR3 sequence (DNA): TGTGCCAGCAGCGAGCAGGGTGCCGCTAATGAAAAACTGTTTTTT.

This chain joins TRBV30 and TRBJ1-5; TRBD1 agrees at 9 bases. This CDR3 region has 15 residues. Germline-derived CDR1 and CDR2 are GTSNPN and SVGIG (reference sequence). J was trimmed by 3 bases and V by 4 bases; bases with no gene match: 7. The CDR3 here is CAWTAQGAPNQPQHF. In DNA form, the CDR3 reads TGTGCCTGGACCGCACAGGGGGCCCCCAATCAGCCCCAGCATTTT.

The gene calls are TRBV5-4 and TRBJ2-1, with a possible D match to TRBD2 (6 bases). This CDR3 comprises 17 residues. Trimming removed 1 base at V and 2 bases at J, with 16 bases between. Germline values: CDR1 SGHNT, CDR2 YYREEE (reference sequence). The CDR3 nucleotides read TGTGCCAGCAGCTTGATGGTAGCGGAGGTCCCCTACAATGAGCAGTTCTTC. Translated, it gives CASSLMVAEVPYNEQFF.

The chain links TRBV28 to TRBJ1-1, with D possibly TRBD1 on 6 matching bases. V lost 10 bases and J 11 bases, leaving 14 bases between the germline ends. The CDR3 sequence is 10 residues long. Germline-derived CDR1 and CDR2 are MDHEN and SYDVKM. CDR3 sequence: CATTGTRAFF. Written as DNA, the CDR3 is TGTGCCACAACAGGGACACGGGCTTTCTTT.

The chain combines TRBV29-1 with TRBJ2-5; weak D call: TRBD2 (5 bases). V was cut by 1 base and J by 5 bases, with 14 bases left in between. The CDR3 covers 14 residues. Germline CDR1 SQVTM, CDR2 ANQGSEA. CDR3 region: CSVEVERRRETQYF. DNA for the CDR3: TGCAGCGTTGAAGTGGAGCGGCGTAGGGAGACCCAGTACTTC.

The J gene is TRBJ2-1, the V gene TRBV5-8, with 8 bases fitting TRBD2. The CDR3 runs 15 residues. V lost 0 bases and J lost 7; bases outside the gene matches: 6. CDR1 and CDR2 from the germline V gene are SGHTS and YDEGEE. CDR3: CASSLVGSGVNEQFF. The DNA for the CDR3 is TGTGCCAGCAGCTTGGTTGGTAGCGGGGTGAATGAGCAGTTCTTC.

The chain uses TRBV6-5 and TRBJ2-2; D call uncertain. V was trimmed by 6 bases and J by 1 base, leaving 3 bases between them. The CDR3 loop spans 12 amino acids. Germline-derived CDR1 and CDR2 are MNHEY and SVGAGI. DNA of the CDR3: TGTGCCAGCAGCCAGAACACCGGGGAGCTGTTTTTT. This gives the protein CASSQNTGELFF.

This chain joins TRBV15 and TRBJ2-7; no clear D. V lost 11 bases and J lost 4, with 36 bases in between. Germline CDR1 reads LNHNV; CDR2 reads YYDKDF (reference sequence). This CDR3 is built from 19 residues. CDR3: CAYRLTSLPLKPADYEQYF. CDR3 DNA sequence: TGTGCCTATCGCCTAACATCTCTACCCCTTAAACCCGCCGATTACGAGCAGTACTTC.

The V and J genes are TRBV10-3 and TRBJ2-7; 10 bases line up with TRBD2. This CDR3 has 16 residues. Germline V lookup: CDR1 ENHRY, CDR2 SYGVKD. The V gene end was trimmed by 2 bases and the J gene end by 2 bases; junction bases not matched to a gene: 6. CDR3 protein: CAISESLAGGTYEQYF. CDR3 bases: TGTGCCATCAGTGAGAGCTTAGCGGGAGGCACCTACGAGCAGTACTTC.

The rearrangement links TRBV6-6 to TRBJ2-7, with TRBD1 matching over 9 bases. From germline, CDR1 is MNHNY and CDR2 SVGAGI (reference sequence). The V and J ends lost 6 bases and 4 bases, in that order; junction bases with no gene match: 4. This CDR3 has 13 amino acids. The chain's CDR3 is CASSNRGPYEQYF. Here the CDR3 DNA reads TGTGCCAGCAGCAACAGGGGGCCTTACGAGCAGTACTTC.

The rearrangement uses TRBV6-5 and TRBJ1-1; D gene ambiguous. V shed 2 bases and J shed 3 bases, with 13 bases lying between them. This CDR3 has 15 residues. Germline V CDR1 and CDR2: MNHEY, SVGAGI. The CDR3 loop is CASSYRVNRYTEAFF. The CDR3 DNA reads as TGTGCCAGCAGTTACAGGGTAAATCGATACACTGAAGCTTTCTTT.

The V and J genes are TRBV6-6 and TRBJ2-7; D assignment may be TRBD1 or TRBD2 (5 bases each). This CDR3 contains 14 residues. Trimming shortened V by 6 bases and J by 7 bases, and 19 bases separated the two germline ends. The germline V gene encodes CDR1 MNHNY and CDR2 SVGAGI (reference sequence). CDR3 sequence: CASSQGTRSGEQYF. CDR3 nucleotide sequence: TGTGCCAGCAGCCAAGGGACCCGCTCCGGGGAGCAGTACTTC.

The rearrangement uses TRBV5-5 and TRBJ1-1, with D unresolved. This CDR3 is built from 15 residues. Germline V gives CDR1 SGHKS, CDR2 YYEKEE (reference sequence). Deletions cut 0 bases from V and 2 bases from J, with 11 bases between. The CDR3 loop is CASSLDNPLNTEAFF. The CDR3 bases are TGTGCCAGCAGCTTGGATAACCCCCTAAACACTGAAGCTTTCTTT.

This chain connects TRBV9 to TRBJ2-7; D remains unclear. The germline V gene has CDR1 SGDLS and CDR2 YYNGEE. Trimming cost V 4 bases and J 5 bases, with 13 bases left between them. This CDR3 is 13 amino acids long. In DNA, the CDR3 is TGTGCCAGCAGCCCTGGACCCCTGGACGAGCAGTACTTC. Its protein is CASSPGPLDEQYF.

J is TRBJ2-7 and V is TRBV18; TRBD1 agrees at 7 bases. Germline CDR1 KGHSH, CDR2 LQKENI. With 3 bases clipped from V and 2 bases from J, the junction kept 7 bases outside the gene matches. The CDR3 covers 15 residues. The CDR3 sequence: CASSPPPQGTYEQYF. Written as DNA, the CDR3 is TGTGCCAGCTCACCCCCCCCACAGGGGACCTACGAGCAGTACTTC.

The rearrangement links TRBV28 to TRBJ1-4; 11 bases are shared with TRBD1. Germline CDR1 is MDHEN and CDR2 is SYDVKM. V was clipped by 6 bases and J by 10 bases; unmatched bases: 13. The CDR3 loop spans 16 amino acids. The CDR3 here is CASRDGTGGVSGKLFF. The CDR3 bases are TGTGCCAGCAGGGACGGGACAGGGGGGGTTTCTGGAAAACTGTTTTTT.

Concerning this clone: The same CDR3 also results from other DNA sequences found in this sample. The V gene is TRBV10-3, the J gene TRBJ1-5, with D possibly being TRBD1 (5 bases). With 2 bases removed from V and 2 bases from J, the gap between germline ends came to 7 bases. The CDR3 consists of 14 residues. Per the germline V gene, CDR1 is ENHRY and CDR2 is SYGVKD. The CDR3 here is CAISEQGRNQPQHF. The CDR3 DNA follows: TGTGCCATCAGTGAGCAGGGACGCAATCAGCCCCAGCATTTT.

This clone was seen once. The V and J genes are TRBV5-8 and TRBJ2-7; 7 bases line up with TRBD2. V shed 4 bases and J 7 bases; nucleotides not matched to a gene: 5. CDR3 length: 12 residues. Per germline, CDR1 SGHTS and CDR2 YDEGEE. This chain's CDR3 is CASSLRGEEQYF. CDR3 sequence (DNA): TGTGCCAGCAGCCTTCGGGGGGAGGAGCAGTACTTC.

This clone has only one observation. The CDR3 DNA reads TGTGCCAGCAGACGTTCAGCGGGAGCTGAGACCCAGTACTTC. It translates to CASRRSAGAETQYF. The chain employs TRBV6-5 and TRBJ2-5, with TRBD2 identical over 8 bases. Germline CDR1 reads MNHEY; CDR2 reads SVGAGI. This CDR3 is 14 amino acids long. J gave up 5 bases and V 6 bases, and 8 bases lay outside the gene matches.

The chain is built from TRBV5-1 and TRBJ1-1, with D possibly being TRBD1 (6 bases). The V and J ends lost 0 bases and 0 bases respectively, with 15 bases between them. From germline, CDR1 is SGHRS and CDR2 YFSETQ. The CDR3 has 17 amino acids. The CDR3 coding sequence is TGCGCCAGCAGCTTGGGGGGAGTTGGACAGCTGAACACTGAAGCTTTCTTT. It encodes CASSLGGVGQLNTEAFF.

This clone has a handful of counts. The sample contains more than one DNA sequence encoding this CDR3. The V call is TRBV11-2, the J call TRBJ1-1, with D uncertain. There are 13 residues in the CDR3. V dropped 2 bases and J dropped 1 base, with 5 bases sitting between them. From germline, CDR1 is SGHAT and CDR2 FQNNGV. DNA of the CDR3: TGTGCCAGCAGCTTACCAGGGAACACTGAAGCTTTCTTT. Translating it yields CASSLPGNTEAFF.

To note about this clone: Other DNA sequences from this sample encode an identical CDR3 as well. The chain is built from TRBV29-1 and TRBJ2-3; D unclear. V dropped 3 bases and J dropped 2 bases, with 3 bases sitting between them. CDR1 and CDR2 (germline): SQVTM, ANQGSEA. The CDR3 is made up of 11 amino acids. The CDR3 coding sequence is TGCAGCGTTGACTACACAGATACGCAGTATTTT. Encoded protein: CSVDYTDTQYF.

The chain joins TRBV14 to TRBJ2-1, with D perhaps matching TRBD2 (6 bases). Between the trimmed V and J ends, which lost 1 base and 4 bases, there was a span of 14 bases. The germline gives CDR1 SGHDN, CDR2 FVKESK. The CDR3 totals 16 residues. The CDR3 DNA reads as TGTGCCAGCAGCCAAGCGAGGAGGGCCCTATACAATGAGCAGTTCTTC. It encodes CASSQARRALYNEQFF.

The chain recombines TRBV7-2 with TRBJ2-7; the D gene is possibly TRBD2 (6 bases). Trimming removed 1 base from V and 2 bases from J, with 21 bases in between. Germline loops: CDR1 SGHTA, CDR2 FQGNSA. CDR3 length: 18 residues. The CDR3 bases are TGTGCCAGCAGCTTAGGGGGGGAACGGCGGAAAGCCCCCTACGAGCAGTACTTC. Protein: CASSLGGERRKAPYEQYF.

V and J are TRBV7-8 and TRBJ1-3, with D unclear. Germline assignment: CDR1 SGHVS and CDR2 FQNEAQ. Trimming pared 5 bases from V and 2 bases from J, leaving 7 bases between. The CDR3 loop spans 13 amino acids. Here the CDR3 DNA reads TGTGCCAGCAGCAGGGTGGCTGGAAACACCATATATTTT. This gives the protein CASSRVAGNTIYF.

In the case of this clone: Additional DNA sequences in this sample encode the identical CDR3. The CDR3 protein is CASSPGRQETQYF. CDR3 DNA: TGTGCCAGCTCACCAGGGCGGCAAGAGACCCAGTACTTC. V is TRBV18 and J is TRBJ2-5; D is unresolved. The V gene lost 2 bases and the J gene lost 2 bases, with 6 bases spanning the gap. Germline CDR1 and CDR2: KGHSH and LQKENI. CDR3 length equals 13 residues. Full variable domain (outside the CDR3, taken from reference TRBV18 and TRBJ2-5): NAGVMQNPRHLVRRRGQEARLRCSPMKGHSHVYWYRQLPEEGLKFMVYLQKENIIDESGMPKERFSAEFPKEGPSILRIQQVVRGDSAAYFCASSPGRQETQYFGPGTRLLVL.

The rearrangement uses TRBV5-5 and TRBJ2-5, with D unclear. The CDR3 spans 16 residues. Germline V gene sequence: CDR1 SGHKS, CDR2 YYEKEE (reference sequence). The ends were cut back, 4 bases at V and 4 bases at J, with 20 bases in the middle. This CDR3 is CASSPLASEWGETQYF. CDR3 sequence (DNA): TGTGCCAGCAGCCCCTTGGCCTCCGAGTGGGGAGAGACCCAGTACTTC.

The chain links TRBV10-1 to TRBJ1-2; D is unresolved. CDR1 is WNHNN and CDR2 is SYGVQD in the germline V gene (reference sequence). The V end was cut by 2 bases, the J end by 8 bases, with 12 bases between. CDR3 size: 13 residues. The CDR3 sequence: CASSENRAGGYTF. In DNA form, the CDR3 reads TGCGCCAGCAGTGAGAATCGGGCGGGAGGCTACACCTTC.

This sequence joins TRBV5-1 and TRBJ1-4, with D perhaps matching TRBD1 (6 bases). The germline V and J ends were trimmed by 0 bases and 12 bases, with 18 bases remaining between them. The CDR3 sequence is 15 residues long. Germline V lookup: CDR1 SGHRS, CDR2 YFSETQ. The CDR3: CASSLEAGALKELFF. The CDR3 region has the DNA TGCGCCAGCAGCTTGGAGGCAGGGGCCCTGAAAGAACTGTTTTTT.